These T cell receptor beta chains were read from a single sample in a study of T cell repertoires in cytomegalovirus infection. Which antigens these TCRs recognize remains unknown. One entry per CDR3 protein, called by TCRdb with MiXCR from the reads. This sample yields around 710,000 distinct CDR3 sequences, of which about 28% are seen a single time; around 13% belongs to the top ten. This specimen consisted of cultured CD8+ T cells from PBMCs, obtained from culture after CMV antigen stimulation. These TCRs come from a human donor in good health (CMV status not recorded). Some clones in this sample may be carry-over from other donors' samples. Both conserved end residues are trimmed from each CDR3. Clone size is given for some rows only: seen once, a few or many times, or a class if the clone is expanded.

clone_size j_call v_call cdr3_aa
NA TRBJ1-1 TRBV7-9 ASSLVLGMNTEAF
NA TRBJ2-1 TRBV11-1 AINRGDSYNEQF
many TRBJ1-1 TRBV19 ASRVTGPPEAF
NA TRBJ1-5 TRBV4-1 ASSETGETQH
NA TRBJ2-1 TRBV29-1 SVERWDRVRNEQF
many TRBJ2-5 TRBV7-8 ASSSPAGQGFGETQY
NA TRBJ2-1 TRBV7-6 ASSWTGETNEQF
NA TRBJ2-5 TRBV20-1 SASGLAGETQY
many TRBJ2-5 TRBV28 ASSSVIGTSQETQY
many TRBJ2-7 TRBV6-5 ASSYGPAQGGYEQY
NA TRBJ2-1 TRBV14 ASSQGVGNEQF
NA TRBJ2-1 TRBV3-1 ASSQELRLPYNEQF
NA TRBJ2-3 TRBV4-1 ASSQDMTPIDDTQY
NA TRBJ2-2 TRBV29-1 SVEDRAPNTGELF
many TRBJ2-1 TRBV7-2 ASSLSPGDISYNEQF
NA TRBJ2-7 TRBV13 ASSLAIRANEQY
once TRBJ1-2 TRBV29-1 SVEVYGTNTGYT
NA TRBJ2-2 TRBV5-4 ASRGPEGAGELF
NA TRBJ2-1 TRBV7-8 ASSPHGGVVTDEQF
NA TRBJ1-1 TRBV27 ASSPGPTGAF
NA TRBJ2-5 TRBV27 ASSFGAGIETQY
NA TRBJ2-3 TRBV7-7 ASSQSPSGTDTQY
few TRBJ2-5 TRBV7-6 ASSEGQETQY
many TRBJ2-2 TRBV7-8 ASSLVQGYTGELF
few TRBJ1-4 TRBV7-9 ASSYPGQANEKLF
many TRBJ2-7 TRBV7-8 ASSWEGYEQY
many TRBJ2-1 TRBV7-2 ASSLIGGFGNEQF
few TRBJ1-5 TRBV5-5 ASSPGKGAQPQH
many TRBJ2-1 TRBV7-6 ASSQTGGSDYNEQF
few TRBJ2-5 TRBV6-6 ASSPAGIMETQY
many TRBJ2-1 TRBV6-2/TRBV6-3 ASSYNPRGGESYNEQF
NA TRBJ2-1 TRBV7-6 ASSLAETRNEQF
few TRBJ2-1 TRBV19 ASSIAGDYNEQF
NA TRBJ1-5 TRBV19 ASATGIQPQH
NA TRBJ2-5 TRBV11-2 ASSHRDRGETQY
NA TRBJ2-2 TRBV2 ASSEGLDRDWELF
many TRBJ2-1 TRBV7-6 ASSFVAGDHNEQF
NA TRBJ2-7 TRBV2 ASDGRTSRREQY
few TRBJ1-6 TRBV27 ASSWGVSPLH
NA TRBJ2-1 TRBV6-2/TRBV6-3 ASSYSKRGHNEQF
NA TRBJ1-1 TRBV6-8 ASSYRKIQGGPWETEAF
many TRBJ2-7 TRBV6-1 ASSEARGGSSYEQY
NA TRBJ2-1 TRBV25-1 ASKQGAVNEQF
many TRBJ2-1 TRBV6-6 ASSYSMEYNEQF
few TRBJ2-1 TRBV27 ASSLAGRNYNEQF
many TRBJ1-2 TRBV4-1 ASAGQGGRGYT
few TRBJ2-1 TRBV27 ASSWVAGAQRDEQF
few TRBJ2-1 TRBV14 ASSQEFQGFEQF
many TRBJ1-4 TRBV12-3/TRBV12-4 ASSSEYRGTNEKLF
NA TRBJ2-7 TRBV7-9 ASVAGSYEQY
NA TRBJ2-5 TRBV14 ASSQDDSWYQETQY
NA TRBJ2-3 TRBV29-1 SVEGTGRTDTQY
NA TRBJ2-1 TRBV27 ASSYHPHEQF
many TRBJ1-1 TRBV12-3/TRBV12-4 ASSRVLNTEAF
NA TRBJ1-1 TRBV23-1 ASGMTGYGTEAF
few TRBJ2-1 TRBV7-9 ASSLPPVNEQF
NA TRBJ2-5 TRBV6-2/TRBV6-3 ASSSDTGGLAGAQETQY
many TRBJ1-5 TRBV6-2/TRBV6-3 ASTDTYSNQPQH
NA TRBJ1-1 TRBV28 ASSFVRDRNTEAF